What follows describes a single T cell receptor (beta chain). Its target is not known. The data were obtained in a study of beta chain features in type 1 diabetes. Whole-study context: Sorted cells from all samples, numbering some 99,000,000, were examined. Study-wide results and caveats: Diminished insertions and augmented deletions at VDJ junctions characterized type 1 diabetes patients. A moderate, significant TCRB CDR3 shortening appeared in type 1 diabetes across four CD4+ subsets.

Expressed TCRB transcripts were sequenced because the entire RNA isolate underwent reverse transcription. This table comes from immunoSEQ multiplex PCR, and its TCRdb copy is limited to in-frame clones, with some not included. This sample has 200,000 to 300,000 clones, with 27% found just once. The sequence was obtained from a man aged 25-45 years in good health. Source material: central memory CD4+ T cells from blood.

As DNA, the CDR3 is TGCAGCGTTGAGGGACCCACAGATACGCAGTATTTT. Translating it yields CSVEGPTDTQYF. The chain carries TRBV29-1 and TRBJ2-3; D is perhaps TRBD1 or TRBD2 (5 bases each). Germline V CDR1 and CDR2: SQVTM, ANQGSEA. With 3 bases removed from V and 2 bases from J, the gap between germline ends came to 6 bases. CDR3 size: 12 residues.